Listed below are T cell receptor beta chains from one sample, sequenced in a study of graft-versus-host responses after intestinal transplantation. Assay used: immunoSEQ multiplex PCR; TCRdb lists only in-frame clones, some missing. This sample has approximately 110,000 clones, with around 94% found just once. What these receptors recognize is not known. The sample consisted of unstimulated CD4+ T cells sorted from spleen or lymph node cells, taken before transplant. These receptors were collected from a human donor who was the organ donor for an intestinal transplant. Both conserved end residues are part of each CDR3.

TRBV9,TRBJ2-4,CASSVESPGAPNIQYF
TRBV6-1,TRBJ1-2,CASQTGGHGYTF
TRBV7-2,TRBJ2-7,CASSLAAGGQYEQYF
TRBV2,TRBJ2-1,CASRLDQGNEQFF
TRBV5-1,TRBJ1-4,CASSSQGTNEKLFF
TRBV2,TRBJ2-7,CASKLWDRSQQQYF
TRBV6-5,TRBJ2-2,CASGLWTSNTGELFF
TRBV6-6,TRBJ2-7,CASSYSGEGFHEQYF
TRBV7-6,TRBJ2-5,CASSLVPSGAPLPQETQYF
TRBV19,TRBJ1-3,CASSKFPGSRPGNTIYF
TRBV5-1,TRBJ2-7,CASSSGTSSIEQYF
TRBV7-2,TRBJ2-7,CASSFGGGGGYEQYF
TRBV5-1,TRBJ2-3,CASSSVPGLATDTQYF
TRBV7-2,TRBJ2-5,CASSPRWDRVQETQYF
TRBV9,TRBJ2-1,CASSVNGGGPNEQFF
TRBV19,TRBJ2-7,CASSLTSGPYEQYF
TRBV10-3,TRBJ2-7,CAITEDRLGQQYF
TRBV7-8,TRBJ2-7,CASSLAAGEQYF
TRBV27,TRBJ2-1,CASSVAGNSYNEQFF
TRBV9,TRBJ2-3,CASSVGRDSTDTQYF